Shown below are 9 T cell receptor beta chains from a single sample sequenced in a study of T cells in Graves' hyperthyroidism and ophthalmopathy. Authors of the study amplified TCR beta CDR3 regions from RNA transcripts. A first-round RT-PCR of the TCR CDR3 used the HTBI primer set. TCRdb recomputed calls from the multiplex PCR reads with MiXCR, one row per CDR3 protein. Of 500,000 to 650,000 distinct CDR3 sequences in the sample, 40% to 50% are singletons; the top ten hold roughly 45%. The sequencing sample was made of peripheral blood or thyroid tissue (not recorded which). These receptors originate from an adult woman with Graves' disease, either hyperthyroidism or ophthalmopathy (not recorded which).

This chain connects TRBV7-2 to TRBJ2-7; 8 nucleotides line up with TRBD1. This CDR3 is built from 14 residues. The V and J ends lost 3 bases and 6 bases, in that order; junction bases with no gene match: 7. Germline V lookup: CDR1 SGHTA, CDR2 FQGNSA. CDR3 DNA sequence: TGTGCCAGCAGCTTTCCCGGGACAGGTACCGAGCAGTACTTC. Translating gives CASSFPGTGTEQYF.

This clonotype has a handful of counts. The chain couples TRBV24-1 to TRBJ2-7; D not certain. Germline CDR1 reads KGHDR; CDR2 reads SFDVKD. V lost 3 bases and J 1 base, leaving 9 bases between the germline ends. The length of the CDR3 is 14 residues. This chain's CDR3 is CATSDPERSYEQYF. CDR3 DNA sequence: TGTGCCACCAGTGATCCGGAGAGGTCCTACGAGCAGTACTTC.

The chain carries TRBV29-1 and TRBJ2-5; 7 bases match TRBD1. The J call may be in error: the DNA end matches TRBJ1-1 better. The CDR3 runs 16 residues. The germline gives CDR1 SQVTM, CDR2 ANQGSEA. This CDR3 reads CSVEDPRDSYNTEAFF. CDR3 coding DNA: TGCAGCGTTGAAGACCCCCGGGACAGCTACAACACTGAAGCTTTCTTT.

The chain couples TRBV2 to TRBJ2-5; 7 nucleotides agree with TRBD2. The CDR3 is 13 residues long. Germline values: CDR1 SNHLY, CDR2 FYNNEI. The CDR3 is CASLAGAGETQYF. The CDR3 coding sequence is TGTGCTAGTTTGGCGGGAGCGGGGGAGACCCAGTACTTC.

The chain couples TRBV20-1 to TRBJ2-5; D could derive from TRBD1 or TRBD2 (6 bases each). Germline V CDR1 and CDR2: DFQATT, SNEGSKA (reference sequence). V was clipped by 7 bases and J by 2 bases, with 14 bases between them. CDR3 length: 13 residues. CDR3 in DNA: TGCAGTGTAACGTCGGGGGCACAAGAGACCCAGTACTTC. Protein product: CSVTSGAQETQYF.

This clonotype has ten or more counts. This sequence joins TRBV6-2 or TRBV6-3 and TRBJ1-2; no reliable D call. Germline CDR1 and CDR2: MNHEY and SVGEGT. The CDR3 sequence is 15 residues long. The ends were cut back, 2 bases at V and 6 bases at J, with 16 bases in the middle. The CDR3 DNA sequence: TGTGCCAGCAGTTACCCTTCTCTTAAGGGAGATGGCTACACCTTC. As protein: CASSYPSLKGDGYTF.

The chain couples TRBV4-3 to TRBJ2-5; 9 bases match TRBD1. The CDR3 has 15 amino acids. V gave up 4 bases and J gave up 9 bases; unmatched junction bases: 12. Germline V CDR1 and CDR2: LGHNA, YSLEER. The DNA of the CDR3 is TGCGCCAGCAGCCTGGGACAGGGAAGCAATCAGCCCCAGTACTTC. As protein: CASSLGQGSNQPQYF.

This sequence joins TRBV25-1 and TRBJ1-2; D is unresolved. Trimming took 8 bases from V and 7 from J, leaving 17 bases between them. This CDR3 comprises 13 residues. CDR1 is MGHDK and CDR2 is SYGVNS in the germline V gene. The CDR3 protein is CASQDQAGRGYTF. The CDR3 bases are TGTGCCAGCCAAGATCAGGCAGGACGTGGCTACACCTTC.

V is TRBV20-1 and J is TRBJ2-1; 9 nucleotides align to TRBD2. Germline assignment: CDR1 DFQATT and CDR2 SNEGSKA (reference sequence). The CDR3 extends over 14 amino acids. Trimming at V came to 2 bases and at J to 3 bases, leaving 2 bases not matched to a gene. CDR3: CSARRGRVYNEQFF. The CDR3 coding sequence is TGCAGTGCTAGACGCGGGAGGGTCTACAATGAGCAGTTCTTC.